This TCR beta chain stems from a study of cytomegalovirus exposure and HLA in healthy donors. The study, taken as a whole, reports: The availability of immune exposure information extended only to CMV serostatus. Being indistinguishable, some V segments were excluded, TRBV6-2 and TRBV6-3 among them. Clonal expansion, a later analysis showed, was greater in HLA-associated TCR beta chains than in equally common others.

On this clone: Its antigen is undetermined.

The V gene's germline CDR1 is LNHDA and CDR2 SQIVND (reference sequence). This CDR3 spans 12 amino acids. Trimming shortened V by 1 base and J by 15 bases, and 13 bases separated the two germline ends. The PCR used 60 Vbeta and 13 Jbeta primers. Produced via immunoSEQ multiplex PCR; TCRdb's table is partial and in-frame only. Of about 160,000 clones in the sample, about four fifths are singletons; the top ten hold 1%. This receptor was obtained from a woman aged 50 to 60 in good health and CMV-seropositive. The rearrangement uses TRBV19 and TRBJ2-1, with a tentative D call TRBD1 (5 bases). The sequencing sample was made of PBMCs. The CDR3 spells CASSIAGSGPFF. The CDR3 DNA reads TGTGCCAGTAGTATAGCGGGCTCAGGGCCGTTCTTC. The variable domain in full, with the rest retrieved from reference TRBV19 and TRBJ2-1, is DGGITQSPKYLFRKEGQNVTLSCEQNLNHDAMYWYRQDPGQGLRLIYYSQIVNDFQKGDIAEGYSVSREKKESFPLTVTSAQKNPTAFYLCASSIAGSGPFFGPGTRLTVL.